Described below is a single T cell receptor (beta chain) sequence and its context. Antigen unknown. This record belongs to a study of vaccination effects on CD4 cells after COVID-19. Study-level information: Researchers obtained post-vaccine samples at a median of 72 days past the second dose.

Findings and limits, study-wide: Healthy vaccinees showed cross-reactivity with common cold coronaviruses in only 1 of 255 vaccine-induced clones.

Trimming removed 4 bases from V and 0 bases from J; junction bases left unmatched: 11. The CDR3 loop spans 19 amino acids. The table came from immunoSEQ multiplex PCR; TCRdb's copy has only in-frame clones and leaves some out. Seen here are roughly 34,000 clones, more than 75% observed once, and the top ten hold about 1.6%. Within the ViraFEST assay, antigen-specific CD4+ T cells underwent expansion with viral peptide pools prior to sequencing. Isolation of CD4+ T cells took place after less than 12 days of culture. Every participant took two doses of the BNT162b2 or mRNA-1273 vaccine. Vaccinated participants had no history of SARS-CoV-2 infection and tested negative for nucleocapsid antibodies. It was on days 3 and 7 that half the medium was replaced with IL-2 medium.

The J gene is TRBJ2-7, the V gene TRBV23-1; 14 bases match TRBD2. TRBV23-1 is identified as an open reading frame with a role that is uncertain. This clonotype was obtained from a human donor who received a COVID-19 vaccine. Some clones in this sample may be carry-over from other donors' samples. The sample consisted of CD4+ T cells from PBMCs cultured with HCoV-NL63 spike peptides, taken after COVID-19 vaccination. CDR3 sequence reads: CASSPGTSGGHESSYEQYV. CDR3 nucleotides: TGCGCCAGCAGTCCCGGGACTAGCGGGGGCCACGAGAGCTCCTACGAGCAGTACGTC.